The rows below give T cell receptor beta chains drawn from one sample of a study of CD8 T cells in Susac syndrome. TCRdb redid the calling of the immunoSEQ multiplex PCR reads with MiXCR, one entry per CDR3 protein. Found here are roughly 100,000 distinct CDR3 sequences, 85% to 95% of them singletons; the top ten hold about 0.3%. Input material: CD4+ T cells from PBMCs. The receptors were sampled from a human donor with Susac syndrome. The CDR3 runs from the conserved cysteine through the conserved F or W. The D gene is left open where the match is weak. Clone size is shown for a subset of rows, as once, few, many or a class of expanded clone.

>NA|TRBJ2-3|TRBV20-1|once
TGCAGTGCTAGTCCTAGCGGCACAGATACGCAGTATTTT
CSASPSGTDTQYF
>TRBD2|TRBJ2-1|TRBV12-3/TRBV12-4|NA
TGTGCCAGCAGTTTTCAGCGGGGGGGTGATGAGCAGTTCTTC
CASSFQRGGDEQFF
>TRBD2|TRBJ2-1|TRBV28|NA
TGTGCCAGCAGTTTCCGCGGGGGGCGGGGGGATGAGCAGTTCTTC
CASSFRGGRGDEQFF
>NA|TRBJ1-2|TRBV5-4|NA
TGTGCCAGCACCCTAGGCACGGGAAACTATGGCTACACCTTC
CASTLGTGNYGYTF
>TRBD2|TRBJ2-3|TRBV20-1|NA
TGCAGTGCTACCGGGGGGGGGCGCACTCATACGCAGTATTTT
CSATGGGRTHTQYF
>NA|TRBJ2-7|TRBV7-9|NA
TGTGCCAGCAGCTTCCTCCGTTGGGGAGACGAGCAGTACTTC
CASSFLRWGDEQYF
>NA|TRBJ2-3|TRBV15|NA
TGTGCCACCAGCAGCGCCGGTTGGGATACGCAGTATTTT
CATSSAGWDTQYF
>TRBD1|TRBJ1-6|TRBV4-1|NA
TGCGCCAGCAGCCATCTGACAGGGGATGGATCACCCCTCCACTTT
CASSHLTGDGSPLHF
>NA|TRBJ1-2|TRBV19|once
TGTGCCAGGTTTTGCGGGGAATCTAACTATGGCTACACCTTC
CARFCGESNYGYTF
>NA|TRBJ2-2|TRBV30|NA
TGTGCCTATACCCACTTCGGCACCGGGGAGCTGTTTTTT
CAYTHFGTGELFF
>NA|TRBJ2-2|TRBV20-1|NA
TGCAGTGCTGGACATTCCGGGGAGCTGTTTTTT
CSAGHSGELFF
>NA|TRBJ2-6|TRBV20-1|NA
TGCAGTGCTAGTTTACGCAGGGTCTCCGGGGCCAACGTCCTGACTTTC
CSASLRRVSGANVLTF
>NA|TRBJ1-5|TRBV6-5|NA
TGTGCCAGCAGGGCGGGGGGACTGGGCAATCAGCCCCAGCATTTT
CASRAGGLGNQPQHF
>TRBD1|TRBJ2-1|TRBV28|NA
TGTGCCAGCAGGCGACCGGGACAGGGTTTTGTCGATGAGCAGTTCTTC
CASRRPGQGFVDEQFF
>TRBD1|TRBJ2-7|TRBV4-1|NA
TGCGCCAGCAGCCCGGGACAGGGGATTGGCGAGCAGTACTTC
CASSPGQGIGEQYF
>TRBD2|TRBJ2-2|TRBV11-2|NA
TGTGCCAGCAGCTTAGTAGCGGGGGGCGCCGGGGAGCTGTTTTTT
CASSLVAGGAGELFF
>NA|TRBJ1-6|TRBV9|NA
TGTGCCAGCAGCGTAGGGGGGTATGGTAATTCACCCCTCCACTTT
CASSVGGYGNSPLHF
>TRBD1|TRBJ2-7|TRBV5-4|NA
TGTGCCAGCAGCTTGGTCGACAGGGGGCGCTACGAGCAGTACTTC
CASSLVDRGRYEQYF
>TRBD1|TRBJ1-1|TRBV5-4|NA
TGTGCCAGCAGCCCCAGGGGGGGCTCTGGGGCGAACACTGAAGCTTTCTTT
CASSPRGGSGANTEAFF
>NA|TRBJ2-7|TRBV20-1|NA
TGCAGTGCTAGTTTACAGGGAAGGACCTACGAGCAGTACTTC
CSASLQGRTYEQYF
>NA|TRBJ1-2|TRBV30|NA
TGTGTGTCTACAAACAACTATGGCTACACCTTC
CVSTNNYGYTF
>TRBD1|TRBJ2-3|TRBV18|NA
TGTGCCAGCTCACCCGGGACAGGCCTTTATACGCAGTATTTT
CASSPGTGLYTQYF
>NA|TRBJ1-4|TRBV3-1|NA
TGTGCCAGCAGCCAAGTTACAGGGAATGAAAAACTGTTTTTT
CASSQVTGNEKLFF
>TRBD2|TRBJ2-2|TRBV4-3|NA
TGCGCCAGCAGCCGGGGGGGCACCGGGGAGCTGTTTTTT
CASSRGGTGELFF